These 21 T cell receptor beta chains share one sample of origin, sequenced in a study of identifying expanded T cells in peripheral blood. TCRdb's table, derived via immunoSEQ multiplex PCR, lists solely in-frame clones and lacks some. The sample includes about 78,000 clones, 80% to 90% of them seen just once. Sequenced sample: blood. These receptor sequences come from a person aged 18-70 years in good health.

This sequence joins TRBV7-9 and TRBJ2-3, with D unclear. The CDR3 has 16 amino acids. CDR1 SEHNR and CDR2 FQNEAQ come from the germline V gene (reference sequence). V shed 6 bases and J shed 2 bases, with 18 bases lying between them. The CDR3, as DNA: TGTGCCAGCAGTCAAACGCCAGGACCTGACACAGATACGCAGTATTTT. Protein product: CASSQTPGPDTDTQYF.

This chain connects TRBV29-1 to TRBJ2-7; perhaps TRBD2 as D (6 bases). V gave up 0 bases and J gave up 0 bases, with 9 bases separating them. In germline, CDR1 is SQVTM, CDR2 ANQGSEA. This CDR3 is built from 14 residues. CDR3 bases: TGCAGCGTTGAAGATAGCGGAACCTCCTACGAGCAGTACTTC. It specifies CSVEDSGTSYEQYF.

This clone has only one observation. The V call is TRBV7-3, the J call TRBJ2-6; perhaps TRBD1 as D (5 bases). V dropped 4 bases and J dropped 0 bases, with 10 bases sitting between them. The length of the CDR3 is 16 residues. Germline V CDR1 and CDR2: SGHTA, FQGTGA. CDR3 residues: CASSSGQISGANVLTF. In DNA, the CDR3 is TGTGCCAGCAGCTCCGGACAAATCTCTGGGGCCAACGTCCTGACTTTC.

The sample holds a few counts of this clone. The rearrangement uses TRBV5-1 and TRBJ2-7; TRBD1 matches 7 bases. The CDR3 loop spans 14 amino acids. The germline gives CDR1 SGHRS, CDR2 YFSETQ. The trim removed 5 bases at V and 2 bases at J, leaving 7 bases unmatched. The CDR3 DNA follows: TGCGCCAGCAGTTTACAGGGGCACCCCTACGAGCAGTACTTC. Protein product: CASSLQGHPYEQYF.

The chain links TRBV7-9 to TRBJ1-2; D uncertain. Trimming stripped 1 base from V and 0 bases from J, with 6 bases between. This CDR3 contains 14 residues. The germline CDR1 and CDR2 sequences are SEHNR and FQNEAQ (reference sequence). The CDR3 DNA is TGTGCCAGCAGCTTAGGGGTATCTAACTATGGCTACACCTTC. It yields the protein CASSLGVSNYGYTF.

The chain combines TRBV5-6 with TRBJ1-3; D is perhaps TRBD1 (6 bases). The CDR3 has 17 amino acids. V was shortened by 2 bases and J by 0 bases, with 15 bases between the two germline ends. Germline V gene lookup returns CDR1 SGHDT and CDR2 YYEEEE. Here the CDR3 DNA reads TGTGCCAGCAGCTTCCGGCCGGGGGGCAGCTCTGGAAACACCATATATTTT. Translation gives CASSFRPGGSSGNTIYF.

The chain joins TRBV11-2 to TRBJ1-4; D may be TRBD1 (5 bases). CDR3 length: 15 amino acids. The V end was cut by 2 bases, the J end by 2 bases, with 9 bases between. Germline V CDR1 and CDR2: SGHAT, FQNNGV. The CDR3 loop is CASSLLGTTNEKLFF. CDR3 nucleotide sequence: TGTGCCAGCAGCTTACTAGGGACTACTAATGAAAAACTGTTTTTT. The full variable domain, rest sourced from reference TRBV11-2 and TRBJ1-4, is EAGVAQSPRYKIIEKRQSVAFWCNPISGHATLYWYQQILGQGPKLLIQFQNNGVVDDSQLPKDRFSAERLKGVDSTLKIQPAKLEDSAVYLCASSLLGTTNEKLFFGSGTQLSVL.

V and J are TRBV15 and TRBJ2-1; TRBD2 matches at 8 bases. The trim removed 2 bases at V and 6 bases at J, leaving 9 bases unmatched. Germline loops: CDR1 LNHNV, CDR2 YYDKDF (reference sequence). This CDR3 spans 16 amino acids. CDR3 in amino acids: CATSRTLAGVSNEQFF. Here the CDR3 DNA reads TGTGCCACCAGCAGAACCCTAGCGGGTGTCTCCAATGAGCAGTTCTTC.

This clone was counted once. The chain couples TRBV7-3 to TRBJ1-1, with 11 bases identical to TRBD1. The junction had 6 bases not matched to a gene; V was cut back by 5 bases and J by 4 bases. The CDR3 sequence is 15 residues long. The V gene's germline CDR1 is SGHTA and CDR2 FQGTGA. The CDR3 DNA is TGTGCCAGCAGCCAAACGGGACAGGGGGGCACTGAAGCTTTCTTT. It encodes CASSQTGQGGTEAFF.

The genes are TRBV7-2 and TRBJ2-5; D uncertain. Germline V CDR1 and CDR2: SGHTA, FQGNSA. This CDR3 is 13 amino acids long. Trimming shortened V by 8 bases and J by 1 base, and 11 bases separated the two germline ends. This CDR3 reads CASRTGGQETQYF. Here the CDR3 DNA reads TGTGCCAGCCGCACGGGTGGCCAAGAGACCCAGTACTTC.

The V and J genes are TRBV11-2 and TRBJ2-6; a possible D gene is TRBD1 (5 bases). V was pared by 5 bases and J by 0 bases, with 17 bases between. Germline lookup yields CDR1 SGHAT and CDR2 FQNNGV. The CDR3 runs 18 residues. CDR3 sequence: CASSLKGAGRSGANVLTF. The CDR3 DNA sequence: TGTGCCAGCAGCCTAAAAGGGGCCGGACGCTCTGGGGCCAACGTCCTGACTTTC.

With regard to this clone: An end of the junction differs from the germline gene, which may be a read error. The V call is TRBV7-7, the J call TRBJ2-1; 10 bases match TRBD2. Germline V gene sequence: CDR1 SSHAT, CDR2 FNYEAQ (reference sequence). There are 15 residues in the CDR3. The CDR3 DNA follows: TGTGCTAGCAGCTTAGCGGGGACTAGCGACAATGAGCAGTTCTTC. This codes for CASSLAGTSDNEQFF.

CDR3 nucleotides: TGTGCCAGCAGTCCGTGGACTAGCGCAACCTACGAGCAGTACTTC. This gives the protein CASSPWTSATYEQYF. This chain joins TRBV13 and TRBJ2-7; 9 bases match TRBD2. Trimming at V came to 6 bases and at J to 2 bases, leaving 8 bases not matched to a gene. The CDR3 has 15 amino acids. The germline V gene encodes CDR1 PRHDT and CDR2 FYEKMQ (reference sequence). Based on the CDR3 plus reference TRBV13 and TRBJ2-7, the full variable domain is AAGVIQSPRHLIKEKRETATLKCYPIPRHDTVYWYQQGPGQDPQFLISFYEKMQSDKGSIPDRFSAQQFSDYHSELNMSSLELGDSALYFCASSPWTSATYEQYFGPGTRLTVT.

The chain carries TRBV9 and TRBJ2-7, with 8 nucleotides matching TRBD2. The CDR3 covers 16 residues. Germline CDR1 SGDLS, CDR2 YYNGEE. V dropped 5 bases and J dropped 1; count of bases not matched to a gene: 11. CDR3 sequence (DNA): TGTGCCAGCAGGAGGGGGGAGCGGGAGACTTCCTACGAGCAGTACTTC. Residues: CASRRGERETSYEQYF.

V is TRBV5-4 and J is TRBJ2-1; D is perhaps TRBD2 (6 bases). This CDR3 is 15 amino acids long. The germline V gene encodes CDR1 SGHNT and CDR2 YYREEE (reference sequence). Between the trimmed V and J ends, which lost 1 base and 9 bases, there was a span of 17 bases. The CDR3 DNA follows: TGTGCCAGCAGCTTGAGGCCTGGGACTGGCAGTGAGCAGTTCTTC. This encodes CASSLRPGTGSEQFF. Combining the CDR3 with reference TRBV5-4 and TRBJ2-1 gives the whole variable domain ETGVTQSPTHLIKTRGQQVTLRCSSQSGHNTVSWYQQALGQGPQFIFQYYREEENGRGNFPPRFSGLQFPNYSSELNVNALELDDSALYLCASSLRPGTGSEQFFGPGTRLTVL.

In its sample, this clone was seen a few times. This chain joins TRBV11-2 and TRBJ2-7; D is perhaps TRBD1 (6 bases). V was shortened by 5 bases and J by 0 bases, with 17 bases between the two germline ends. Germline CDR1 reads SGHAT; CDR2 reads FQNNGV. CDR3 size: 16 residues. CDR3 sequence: CASSTGTGLSSYEQYF. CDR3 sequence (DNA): TGTGCCAGCAGCACAGGGACGGGCCTGAGCTCCTACGAGCAGTACTTC.

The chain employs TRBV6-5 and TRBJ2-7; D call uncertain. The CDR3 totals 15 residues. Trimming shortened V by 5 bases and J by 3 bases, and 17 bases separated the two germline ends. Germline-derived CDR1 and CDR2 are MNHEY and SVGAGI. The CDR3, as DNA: TGTGCCAGCAGTCCGCGACCAACTGGGGACTACGAGCAGTACTTC. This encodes CASSPRPTGDYEQYF.

The CDR3, as DNA: TGTGCCAGCAGTGAACCCGGGACATTCGAGTTCACAGATACGCAGTATTTT. Translation: CASSEPGTFEFTDTQYF. The chain recombines TRBV2 with TRBJ2-3, with a possible D match to TRBD1 (6 bases). The CDR3 length is 17 residues. With 2 bases removed from V and 2 bases from J, the gap between germline ends came to 17 bases. From germline, CDR1 is SNHLY and CDR2 FYNNEI. The full variable domain, rest sourced from reference TRBV2 and TRBJ2-3, is EPEVTQTPSHQVTQMGQEVILRCVPISNHLYFYWYRQILGQKVEFLVSFYNNEISEKSEIFDDQFSVERPDGSNFTLKIRSTKLEDSAMYFCASSEPGTFEFTDTQYFGPGTRLTVL.

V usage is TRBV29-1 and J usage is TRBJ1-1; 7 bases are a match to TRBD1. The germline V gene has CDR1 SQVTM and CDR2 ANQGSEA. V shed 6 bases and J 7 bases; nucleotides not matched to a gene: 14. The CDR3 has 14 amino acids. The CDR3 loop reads CSVQFLPQGIEAFF. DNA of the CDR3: TGCAGCGTCCAATTCTTACCACAGGGGATTGAAGCTTTCTTT.

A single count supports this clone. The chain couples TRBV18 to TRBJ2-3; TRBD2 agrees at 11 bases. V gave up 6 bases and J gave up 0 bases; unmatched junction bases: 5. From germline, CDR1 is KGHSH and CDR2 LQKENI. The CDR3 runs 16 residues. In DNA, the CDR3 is TGTGCCAGCTCGCCTCTAGCGGGAGGTAGCACAGATACGCAGTATTTT. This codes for CASSPLAGGSTDTQYF.

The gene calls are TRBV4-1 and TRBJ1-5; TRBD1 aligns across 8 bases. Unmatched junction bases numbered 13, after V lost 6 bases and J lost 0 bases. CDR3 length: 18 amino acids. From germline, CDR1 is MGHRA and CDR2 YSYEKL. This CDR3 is CASSLGPRGPYSNQPQHF. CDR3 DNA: TGCGCCAGCAGTTTGGGCCCCAGGGGGCCCTATAGCAATCAGCCCCAGCATTTT.